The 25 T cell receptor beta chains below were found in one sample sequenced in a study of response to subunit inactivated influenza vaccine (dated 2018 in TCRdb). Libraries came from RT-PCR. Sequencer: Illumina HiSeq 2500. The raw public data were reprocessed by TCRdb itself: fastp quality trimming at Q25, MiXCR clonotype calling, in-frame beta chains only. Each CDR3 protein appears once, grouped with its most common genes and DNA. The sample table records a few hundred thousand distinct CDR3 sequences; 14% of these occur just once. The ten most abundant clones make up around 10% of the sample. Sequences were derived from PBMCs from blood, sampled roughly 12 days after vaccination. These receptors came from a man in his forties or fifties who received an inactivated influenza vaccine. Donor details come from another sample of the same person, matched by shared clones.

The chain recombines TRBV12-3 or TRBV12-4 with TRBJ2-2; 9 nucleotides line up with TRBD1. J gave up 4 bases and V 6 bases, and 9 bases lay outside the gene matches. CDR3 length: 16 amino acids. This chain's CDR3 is CASRPTLDRGTGELFF. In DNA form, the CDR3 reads TGTGCCAGCAGGCCAACGTTGGACAGGGGCACCGGGGAGCTGTTTTTT.

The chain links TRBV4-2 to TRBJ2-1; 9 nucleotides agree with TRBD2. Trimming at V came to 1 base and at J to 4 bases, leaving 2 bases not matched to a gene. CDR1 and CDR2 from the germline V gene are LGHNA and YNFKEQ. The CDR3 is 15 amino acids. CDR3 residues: CASSQGTSAYNEQFF. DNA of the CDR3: TGTGCCAGCAGCCAAGGGACTAGCGCTTACAATGAGCAGTTCTTC.

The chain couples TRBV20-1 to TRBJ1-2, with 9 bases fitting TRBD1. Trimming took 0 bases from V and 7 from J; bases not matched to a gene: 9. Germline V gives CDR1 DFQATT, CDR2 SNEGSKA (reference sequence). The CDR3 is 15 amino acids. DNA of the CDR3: TGCAGTGCTAGAGACTCACAGGGGGCTGCAGGTGGCTACACCTTC. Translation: CSARDSQGAAGGYTF.

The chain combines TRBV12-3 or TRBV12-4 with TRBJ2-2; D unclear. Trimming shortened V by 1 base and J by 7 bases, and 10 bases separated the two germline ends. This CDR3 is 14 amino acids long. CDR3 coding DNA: TGTGCCAGCAGTTTAGAGGGTAGAATCGGGGAGCTGTTTTTT. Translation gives CASSLEGRIGELFF.

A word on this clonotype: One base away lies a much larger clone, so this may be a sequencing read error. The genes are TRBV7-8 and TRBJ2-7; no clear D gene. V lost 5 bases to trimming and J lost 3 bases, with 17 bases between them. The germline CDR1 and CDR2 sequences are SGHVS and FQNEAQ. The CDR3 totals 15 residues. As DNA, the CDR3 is TGTGCCAGCAGCCAGCGTGAGACTCAAGTCTACGAGCAGTACTTC. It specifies CASSQRETQVYEQYF.

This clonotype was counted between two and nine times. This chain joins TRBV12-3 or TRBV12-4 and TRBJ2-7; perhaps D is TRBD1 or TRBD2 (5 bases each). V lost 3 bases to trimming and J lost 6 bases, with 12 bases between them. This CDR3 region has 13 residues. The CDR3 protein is CASSFQGSGEQYF. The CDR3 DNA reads TGTGCCAGCAGTTTTCAGGGAAGCGGCGAGCAGTACTTC.

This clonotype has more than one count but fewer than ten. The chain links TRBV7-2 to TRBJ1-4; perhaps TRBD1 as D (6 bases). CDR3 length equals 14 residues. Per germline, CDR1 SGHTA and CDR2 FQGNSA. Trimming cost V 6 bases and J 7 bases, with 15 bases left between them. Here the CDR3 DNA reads TGTGCCAGCAGGTTACAGGGAGGGAGTGAAAAACTGTTTTTT. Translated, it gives CASRLQGGSEKLFF.

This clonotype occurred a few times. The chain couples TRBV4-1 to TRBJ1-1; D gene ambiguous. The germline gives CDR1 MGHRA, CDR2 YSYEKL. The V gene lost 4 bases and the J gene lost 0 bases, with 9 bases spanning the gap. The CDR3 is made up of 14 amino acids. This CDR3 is CASSPGPLNTEAFF. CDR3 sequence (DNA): TGCGCCAGCAGCCCCGGGCCCCTGAACACTGAAGCTTTCTTT.

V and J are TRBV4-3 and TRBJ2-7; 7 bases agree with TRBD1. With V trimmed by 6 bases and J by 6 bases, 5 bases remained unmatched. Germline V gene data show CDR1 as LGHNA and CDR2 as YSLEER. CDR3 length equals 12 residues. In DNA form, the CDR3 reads TGCGCCAGCAGTCAAACAGGGGCCGAGCAGTACTTC. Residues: CASSQTGAEQYF.

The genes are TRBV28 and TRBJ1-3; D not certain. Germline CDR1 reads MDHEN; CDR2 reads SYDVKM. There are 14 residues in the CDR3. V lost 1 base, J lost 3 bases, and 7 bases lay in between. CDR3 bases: TGTGCCAGCAGTTTATTCCCAGGTGGAAACACCATATATTTT. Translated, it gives CASSLFPGGNTIYF.

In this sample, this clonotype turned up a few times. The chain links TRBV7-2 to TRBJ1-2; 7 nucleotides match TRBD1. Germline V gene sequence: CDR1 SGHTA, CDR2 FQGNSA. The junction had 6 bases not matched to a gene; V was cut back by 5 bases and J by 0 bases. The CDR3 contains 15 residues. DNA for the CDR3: TGTGCCAGCAGCCTGGAGAGGGGGCCTAACTATGGCTACACCTTC. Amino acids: CASSLERGPNYGYTF.

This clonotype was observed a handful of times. The CDR3 region has the DNA TGTGCCAGCAGCCCGGGACAGGGTCATCAGCCCCAGCATTTT. This codes for CASSPGQGHQPQHF. The chain joins TRBV28 to TRBJ1-5; TRBD1 agrees at 9 bases. V was pared by 6 bases and J by 5 bases, with 5 bases of the junction left unmatched. Germline V gene lookup returns CDR1 MDHEN and CDR2 SYDVKM. The CDR3 has 14 amino acids.

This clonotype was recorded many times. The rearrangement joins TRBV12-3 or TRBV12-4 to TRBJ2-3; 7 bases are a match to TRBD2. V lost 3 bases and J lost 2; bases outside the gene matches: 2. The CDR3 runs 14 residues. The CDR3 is CASSLKRDTDTQYF. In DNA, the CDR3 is TGTGCCAGCAGTTTGAAGCGGGACACAGATACGCAGTATTTT.

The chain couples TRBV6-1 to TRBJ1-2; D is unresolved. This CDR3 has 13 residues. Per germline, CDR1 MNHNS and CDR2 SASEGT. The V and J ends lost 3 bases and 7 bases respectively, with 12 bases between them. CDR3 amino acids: CASSESRTFGYTF. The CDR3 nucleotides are TGTGCCAGCAGTGAGAGTCGTACGTTTGGCTACACCTTC.

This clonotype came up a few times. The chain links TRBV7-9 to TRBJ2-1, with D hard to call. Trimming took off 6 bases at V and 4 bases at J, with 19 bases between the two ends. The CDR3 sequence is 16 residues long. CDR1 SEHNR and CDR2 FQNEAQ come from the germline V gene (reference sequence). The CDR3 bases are TGTGCCAGCAGTCCCGGCTGGGCCCCCCTTTACAATGAGCAGTTCTTC. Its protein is CASSPGWAPLYNEQFF.

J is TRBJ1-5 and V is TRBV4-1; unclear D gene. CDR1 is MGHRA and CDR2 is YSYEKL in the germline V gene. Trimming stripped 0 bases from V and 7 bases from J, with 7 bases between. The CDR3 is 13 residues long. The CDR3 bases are TGCGCCAGCAGCCAAGATACGAAGCAGCCCCAGCATTTT. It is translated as CASSQDTKQPQHF.

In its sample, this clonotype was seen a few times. This CDR3 reads CASSKRDVGDTQYF. In DNA, the CDR3 is TGTGCCAGCAGCAAACGGGACGTCGGGGATACGCAGTATTTT. This rearrangement joins TRBV7-8 to TRBJ2-3; the D gene could be TRBD1 or TRBD2 (5 bases each). Trimming cost V 5 bases and J 6 bases, with 15 bases left between them. The CDR3 sequence is 14 residues long. The germline V gene has CDR1 SGHVS and CDR2 FQNEAQ.

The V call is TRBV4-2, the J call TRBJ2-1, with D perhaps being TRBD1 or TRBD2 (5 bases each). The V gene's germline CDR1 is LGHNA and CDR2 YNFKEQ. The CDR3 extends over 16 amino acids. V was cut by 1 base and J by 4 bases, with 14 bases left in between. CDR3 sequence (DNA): TGTGCCAGCAGCCAAGTAGTCGGGGCCTTATACAATGAGCAGTTCTTC. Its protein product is CASSQVVGALYNEQFF.

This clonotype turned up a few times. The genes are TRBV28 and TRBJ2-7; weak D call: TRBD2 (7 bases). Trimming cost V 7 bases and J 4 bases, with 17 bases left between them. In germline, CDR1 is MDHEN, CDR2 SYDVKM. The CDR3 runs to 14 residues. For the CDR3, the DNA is TGTGCCAGCAATTTGGAGGGGGGGACATACGAGCAGTACTTC. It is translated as CASNLEGGTYEQYF.

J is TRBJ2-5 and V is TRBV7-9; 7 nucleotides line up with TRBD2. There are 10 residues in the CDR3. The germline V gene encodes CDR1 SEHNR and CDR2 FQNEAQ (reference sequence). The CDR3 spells CAWGGETQYF. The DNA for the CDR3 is TGTGCTTGGGGGGGAGAGACCCAGTACTTC.

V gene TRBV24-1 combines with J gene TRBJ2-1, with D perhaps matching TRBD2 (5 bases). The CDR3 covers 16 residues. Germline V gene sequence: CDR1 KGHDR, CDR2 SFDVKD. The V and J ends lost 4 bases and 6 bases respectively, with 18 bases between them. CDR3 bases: TGTGCCACCAGTGAGCCCGGGCCCTTCGGGATCAATGAGCAGTTCTTC. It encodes CATSEPGPFGINEQFF.

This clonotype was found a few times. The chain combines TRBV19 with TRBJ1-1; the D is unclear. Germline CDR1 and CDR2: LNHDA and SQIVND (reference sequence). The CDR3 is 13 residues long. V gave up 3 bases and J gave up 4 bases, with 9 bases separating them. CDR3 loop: CASSITHSTEAFF. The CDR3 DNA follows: TGTGCCAGTAGTATTACCCATAGCACTGAAGCTTTCTTT.

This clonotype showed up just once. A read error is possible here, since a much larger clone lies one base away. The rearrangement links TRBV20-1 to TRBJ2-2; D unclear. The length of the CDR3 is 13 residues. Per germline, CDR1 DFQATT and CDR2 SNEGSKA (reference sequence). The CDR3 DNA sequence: TGCAGTCCTAGAGATTGGCTCCTCGGGGAGCTGTTTTTT. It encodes CSPRDWLLGELFF.

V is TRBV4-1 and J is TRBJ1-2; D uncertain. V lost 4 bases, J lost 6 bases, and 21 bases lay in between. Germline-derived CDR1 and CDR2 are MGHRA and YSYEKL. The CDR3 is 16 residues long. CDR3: CASSPPGQVPRDGYTF. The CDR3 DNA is TGCGCCAGCAGCCCCCCCGGCCAGGTTCCTCGAGATGGCTACACCTTC.

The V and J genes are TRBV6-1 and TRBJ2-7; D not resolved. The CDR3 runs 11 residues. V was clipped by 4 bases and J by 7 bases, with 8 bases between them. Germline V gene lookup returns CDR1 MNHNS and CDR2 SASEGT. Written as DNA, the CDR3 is TGTGCCAGCAGTGCAAGACAAGAGCAGTACTTC. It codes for CASSARQEQYF.